This T cell receptor (beta chain) appears in the sequencing data of a study of T cells in Graves' hyperthyroidism and ophthalmopathy (dated by TCRdb to about 2019). As for the study more broadly: TCR V-J signatures able to tell the groups apart were searched for in a discovery cohort of 90 to 100 patients, of whom about 40 had Graves' ophthalmopathy and about 55 had stable Graves' hyperthyroidism. Whether ophthalmopathy could be predicted prospectively was tested in an independent validation cohort made up of about 20 hyperthyroidism patients plus 17 patients who later progressed to ophthalmopathy. The roughly 91 discovery patients were randomly divided into training and test sets at a 7:3 ratio. In several Graves' hyperthyroidism patients, the study also compared T-cell repertoires from thyroid tissue with T-cell repertoires from blood. Following sampling, methimazole starting at 30 mg daily was given to hyperthyroidism patients, and high-dose intravenous methylprednisolone was given to ophthalmopathy patients. According to the paper, TCR Vbeta CDR3 sequencing was carried out on 135 peripheral blood samples, which came from 40 to 45 ophthalmopathy, around 75 hyperthyroidism and roughly 17 progressor patients. Study-wide conclusions, independent of this receptor: A 13 V-J signature model separated ophthalmopathy from stable hyperthyroidism, with nearly 90% sensitivity and 81% to 83% specificity in cross-validation and 80%/75% in testing. Sample size was not statistically predetermined, and blinding of investigators to group allocation was not performed. Most expanded thyroid clonotypes (frequency above 0.001) were also detected in blood, suggesting blood repertoires may reflect thyroid immune responses. In validation, the model predicted progression to ophthalmopathy a median of roughly six months before onset, with roughly 70% sensitivity and 72.22% specificity.

Exclusion was applied to patients with uncontrolled infections, other autoimmune diseases, pregnancy or lactation. Diagnoses were based on clinical symptoms, serum thyroxine and TRAb, thyroid ultrasound and orbital computed tomography. Total RNA was extracted with Trizol reagent, and quality was checked on an Agilent 2100 Bioanalyzer. This clonotype occurred many times. This clone's antigen is unknown. No much larger clone is present one base from it, and per-base qualities are unavailable. TCR beta CDR3 regions were amplified from RNA transcripts. The TCR CDR3 was subjected to a first round of RT-PCR using the HTBI primer set and the Qiagen OneStep RT-PCR kit. The libraries were constructed in a second round of multiplex PCR and then size-selected and purified. Paired-end sequencing of the libraries was performed with 100 bp reads on an Illumina HiSeq2000. Per the source publication's procedure: Raw data were processed with SOAPnuke, discarding reads with adapters, uncalled bases, mean Phred below 15, or no exact constant-primer or identifier match. High-quality paired reads were merged with COPE v1.2.5, and unique nucleotide sequences were defined as clonotypes. MiTCR v1.1 was used to align the clonotypes against IMGT TRBV, TRBD and TRBJ reference segments. The analysis was restricted to V-J combinations with a frequency above 0.0001, which together covered approximately 99% of the repertoires. A TCS score was defined as the ratio between F50 (clonal expansion) and ExV (chaos), using BLOSUM62-based TCRdist between CDR3 peptides within each V-J. Welch's t-statistics and random forest reduced around 510 V-J features to roughly 13, which were used in a naive Bayes classifier (R e1071). The Morisita-Horn index was used to measure how similar the thyroid and blood repertoires were. TCRdb ran its own pipeline on the public reads, namely fastp trimming at Q25 and MiXCR clone calling, and kept in-frame beta chains. Rows matching on CDR3 protein sequence are summarized as one entry with the most common DNA and genes. For this entry, the V and J calls and clone size follow TCRdb and not the study's own pipeline. Counted in this sample were 600,000 to 700,000 distinct CDR3 sequences; approximately 42% of them appeared once. Of the sample, approximately 6.8% is held by the ten largest clones.

The source of this sequence is an adult man with Graves' disease, either hyperthyroidism or ophthalmopathy (not recorded which). The specimen was peripheral blood or thyroid tissue (not recorded which).

The CDR3 is CASSLAQDSPLHF. The nucleotide sequence is TGTGCCAGCAGCTTAGCCCAGGATTCACCCCTCCACTTT. The sequence is built from TRBV7-9 and TRBJ1-6; the D gene lacks a confident call. The CDR3 sequence holds 13 residues, the cysteine and phenylalanine included. Solely the CDR3 DNA is kept, with 39 bases framed from the first base. CDR1 and CDR2 are drawn from the germline V gene (reference sequence): SEHNR, FQNEAQ. Between the V and J ends, shortened by 0 bases and 8 bases respectively, the junction contains 5 bases. The CDR3 plus the reference TRBV7-9 and TRBJ1-6 genes for the other parts give the full variable domain: DTGVSQNPRHKITKRGQNVTFRCDPISEHNRLYWYRQTLGQGPEFLTYFQNEAQLEKSRLLSDRFSAERPKGSFSTLEIQRTEQGDSAMYLCASSLAQDSPLHFGNGTRLTVT.